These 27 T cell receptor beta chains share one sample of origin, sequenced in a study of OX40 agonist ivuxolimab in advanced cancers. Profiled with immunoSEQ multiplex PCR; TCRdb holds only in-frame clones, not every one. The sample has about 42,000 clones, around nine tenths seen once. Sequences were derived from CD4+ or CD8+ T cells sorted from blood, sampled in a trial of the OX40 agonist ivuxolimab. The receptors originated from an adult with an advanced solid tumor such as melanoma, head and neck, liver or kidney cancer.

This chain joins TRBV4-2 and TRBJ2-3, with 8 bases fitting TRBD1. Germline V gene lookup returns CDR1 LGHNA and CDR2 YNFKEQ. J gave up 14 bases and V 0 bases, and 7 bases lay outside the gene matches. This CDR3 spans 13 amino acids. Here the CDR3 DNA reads TGTGCCAGCAGCCAAGAGACCCGGACAGGGTTGTATTTT. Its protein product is CASSQETRTGLYF.

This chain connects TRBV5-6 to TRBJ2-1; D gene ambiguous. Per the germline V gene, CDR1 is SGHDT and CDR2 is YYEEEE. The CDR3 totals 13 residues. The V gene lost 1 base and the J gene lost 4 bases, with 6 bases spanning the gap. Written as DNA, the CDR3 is TGTGCCAGCAGCTTGTACAGTTACAATGAGCAGTTCTTC. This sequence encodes CASSLYSYNEQFF.

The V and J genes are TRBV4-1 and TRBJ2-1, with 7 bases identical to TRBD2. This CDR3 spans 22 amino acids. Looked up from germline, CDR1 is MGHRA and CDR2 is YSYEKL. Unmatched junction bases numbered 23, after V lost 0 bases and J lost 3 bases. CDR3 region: CASSQDNWGRGAGTKYYNEQFF. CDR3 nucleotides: TGCGCCAGCAGCCAAGATAATTGGGGAAGGGGAGCGGGAACTAAATACTACAATGAGCAGTTCTTC.

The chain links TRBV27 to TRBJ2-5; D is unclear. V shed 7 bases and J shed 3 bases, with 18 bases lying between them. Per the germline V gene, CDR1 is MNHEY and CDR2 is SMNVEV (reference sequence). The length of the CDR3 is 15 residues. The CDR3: CASNTFGARKETQYF. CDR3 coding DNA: TGTGCCAGCAACACCTTCGGCGCCCGGAAAGAGACCCAGTACTTC.

The CDR3 here is CASSPDRTANTGELFF. The CDR3 DNA sequence: TGCGCCAGCAGCCCGGACAGGACCGCGAACACCGGGGAGCTGTTTTTT. The chain has TRBV5-1 and TRBJ2-2; 7 nucleotides agree with TRBD1. This CDR3 has 16 residues. Losses at the gene ends were 4 bases for V and 0 bases for J; bases not matched to a gene: 6. Germline CDR1 is SGHRS and CDR2 is YFSETQ.

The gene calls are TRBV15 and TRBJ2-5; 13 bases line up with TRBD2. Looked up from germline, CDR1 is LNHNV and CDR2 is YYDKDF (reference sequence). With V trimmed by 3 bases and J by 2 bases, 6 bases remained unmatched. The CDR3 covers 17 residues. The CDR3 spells CATSRGGLAGEQETQYF. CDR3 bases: TGTGCCACCAGCAGGGGCGGACTAGCGGGAGAGCAAGAGACCCAGTACTTC.

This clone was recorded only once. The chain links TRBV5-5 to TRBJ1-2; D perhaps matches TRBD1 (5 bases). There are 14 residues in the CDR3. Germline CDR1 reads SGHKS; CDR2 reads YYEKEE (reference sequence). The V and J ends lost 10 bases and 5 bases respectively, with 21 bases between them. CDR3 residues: CAGTETPLRYGYTF. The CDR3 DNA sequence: TGTGCCGGGACCGAAACTCCCCTACGTTATGGCTACACCTTC.

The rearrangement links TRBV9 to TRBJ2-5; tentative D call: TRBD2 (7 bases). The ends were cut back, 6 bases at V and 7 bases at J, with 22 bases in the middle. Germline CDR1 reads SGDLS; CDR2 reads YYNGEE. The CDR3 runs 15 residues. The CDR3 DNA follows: TGTGCCAGCACCCCCGGGGGGCTACCCTGGGGGACCCAGTACTTC. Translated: CASTPGGLPWGTQYF. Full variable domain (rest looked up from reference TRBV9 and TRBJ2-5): DSGVTQTPKHLITATGQRVTLRCSPRSGDLSVYWYQQSLDQGLQFLIQYYNGEERAKGNILERFSAQQFPDLHSELNLSSLELGDSALYFCASTPGGLPWGTQYFGPGTRLLVL.

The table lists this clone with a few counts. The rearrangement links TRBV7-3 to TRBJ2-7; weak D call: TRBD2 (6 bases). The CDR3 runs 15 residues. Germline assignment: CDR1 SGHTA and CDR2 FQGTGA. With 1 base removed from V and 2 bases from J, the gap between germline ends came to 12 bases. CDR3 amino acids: CASSLNPGLAYEQYF. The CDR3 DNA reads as TGTGCCAGCAGCTTAAATCCGGGACTTGCCTACGAGCAGTACTTC.

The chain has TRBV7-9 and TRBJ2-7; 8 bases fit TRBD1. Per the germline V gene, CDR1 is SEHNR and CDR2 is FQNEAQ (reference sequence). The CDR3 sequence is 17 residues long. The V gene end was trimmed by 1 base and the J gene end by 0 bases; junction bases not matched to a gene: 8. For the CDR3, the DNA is TGTGCCAGCAGCTTAGAGAGGCGGGACAGGAGCTCCTACGAGCAGTACTTC. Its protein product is CASSLERRDRSSYEQYF.

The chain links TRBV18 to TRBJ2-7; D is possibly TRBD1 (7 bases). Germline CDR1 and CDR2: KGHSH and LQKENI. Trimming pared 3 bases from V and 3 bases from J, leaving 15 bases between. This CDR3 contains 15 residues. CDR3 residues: CASSPLQGEVYEQYF. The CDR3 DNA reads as TGTGCCAGCTCACCCCTGCAGGGGGAGGTCTACGAGCAGTACTTC.

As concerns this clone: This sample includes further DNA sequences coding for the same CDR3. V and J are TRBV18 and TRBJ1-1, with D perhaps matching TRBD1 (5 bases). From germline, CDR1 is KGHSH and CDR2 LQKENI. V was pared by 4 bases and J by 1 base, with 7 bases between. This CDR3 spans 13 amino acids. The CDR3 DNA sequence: TGTGCCAGCTCACTAGGACAGAACACTGAAGCTTTCTTT. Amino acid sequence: CASSLGQNTEAFF.

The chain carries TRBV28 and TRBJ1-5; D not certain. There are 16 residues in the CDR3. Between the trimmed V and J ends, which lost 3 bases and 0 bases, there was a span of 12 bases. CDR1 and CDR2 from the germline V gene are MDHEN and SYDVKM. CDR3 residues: CASSFLTPFSNQPQHF. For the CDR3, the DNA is TGTGCCAGCAGTTTTCTCACACCCTTTAGCAATCAGCCCCAGCATTTT.

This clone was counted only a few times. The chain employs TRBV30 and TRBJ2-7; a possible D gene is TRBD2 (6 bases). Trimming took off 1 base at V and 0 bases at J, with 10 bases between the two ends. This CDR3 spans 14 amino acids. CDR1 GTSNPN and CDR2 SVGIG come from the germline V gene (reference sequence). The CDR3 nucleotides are TGTGCCTGGAGTGCAGGGACTTACTCCTACGAGCAGTACTTC. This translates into CAWSAGTYSYEQYF.

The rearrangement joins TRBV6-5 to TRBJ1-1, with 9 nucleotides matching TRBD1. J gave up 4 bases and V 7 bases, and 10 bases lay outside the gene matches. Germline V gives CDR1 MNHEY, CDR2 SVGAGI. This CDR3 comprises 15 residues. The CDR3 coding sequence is TGTGCCAGCAAAATACAGGGGGCGCGTGTCACTGAAGCTTTCTTT. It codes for CASKIQGARVTEAFF.

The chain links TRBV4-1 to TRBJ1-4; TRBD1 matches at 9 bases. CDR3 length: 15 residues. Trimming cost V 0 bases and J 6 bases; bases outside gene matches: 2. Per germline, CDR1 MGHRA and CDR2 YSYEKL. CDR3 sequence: CASSQEGQGHEKLFF. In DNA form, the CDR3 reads TGCGCCAGCAGCCAAGAGGGACAGGGCCATGAAAAACTGTTTTTT.

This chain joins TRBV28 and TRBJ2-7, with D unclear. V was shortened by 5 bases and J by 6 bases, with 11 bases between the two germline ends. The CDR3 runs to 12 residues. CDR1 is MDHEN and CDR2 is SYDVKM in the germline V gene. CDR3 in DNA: TGTGCCAGCAGTCTGAATTTGGGCGAGCAGTACTTC. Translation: CASSLNLGEQYF.

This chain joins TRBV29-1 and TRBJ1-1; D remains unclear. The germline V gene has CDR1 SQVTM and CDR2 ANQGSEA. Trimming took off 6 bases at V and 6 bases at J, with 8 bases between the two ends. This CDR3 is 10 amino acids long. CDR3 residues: CSVGPPEAFF. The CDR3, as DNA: TGCAGCGTCGGCCCGCCTGAAGCTTTCTTT.

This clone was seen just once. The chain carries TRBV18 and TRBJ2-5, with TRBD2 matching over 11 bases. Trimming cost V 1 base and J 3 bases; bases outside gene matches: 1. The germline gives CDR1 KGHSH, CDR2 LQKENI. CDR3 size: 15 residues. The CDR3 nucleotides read TGTGCCAGCTCACCACTAGCGGGAGGGGAAGAGACCCAGTACTTC. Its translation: CASSPLAGGEETQYF.

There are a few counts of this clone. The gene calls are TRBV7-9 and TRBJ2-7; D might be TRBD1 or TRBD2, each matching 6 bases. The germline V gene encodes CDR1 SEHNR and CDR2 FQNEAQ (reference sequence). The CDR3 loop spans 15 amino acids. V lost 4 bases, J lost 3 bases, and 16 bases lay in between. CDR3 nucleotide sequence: TGTGCCAGCAGCTCCAGGGGAGGCTCAAGCTACGAGCAGTACTTC. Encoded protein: CASSSRGGSSYEQYF.

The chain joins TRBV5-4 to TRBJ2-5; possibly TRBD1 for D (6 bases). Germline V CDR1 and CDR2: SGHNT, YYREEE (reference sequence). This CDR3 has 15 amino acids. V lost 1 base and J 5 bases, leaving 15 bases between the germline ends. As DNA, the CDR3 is TGTGCCAGCAGCTTGAACGGACAGTGGGGGGAGACCCAGTACTTC. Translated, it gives CASSLNGQWGETQYF.

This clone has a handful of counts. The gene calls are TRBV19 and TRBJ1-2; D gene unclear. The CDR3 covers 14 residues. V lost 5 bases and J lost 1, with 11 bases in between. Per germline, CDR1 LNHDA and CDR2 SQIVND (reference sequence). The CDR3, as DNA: TGTGCCAGTAGTCCATCGGGCGTTAACTATGGCTACACCTTC. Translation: CASSPSGVNYGYTF.

This chain's CDR3 is CASSLMKTQYF. CDR3 in DNA: TGCGCCAGCAGCTTGATGAAGACCCAGTACTTC. The V call is TRBV5-1, the J call TRBJ2-5; D not resolved. Germline assignment: CDR1 SGHRS and CDR2 YFSETQ. The V end was cut by 1 base, the J end by 6 bases, with 4 bases between. CDR3 length: 11 amino acids.

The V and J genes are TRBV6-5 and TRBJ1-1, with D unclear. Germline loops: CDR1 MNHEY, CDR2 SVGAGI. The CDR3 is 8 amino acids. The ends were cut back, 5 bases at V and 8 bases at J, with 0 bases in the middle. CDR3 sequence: CASSEAFF. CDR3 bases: TGTGCCAGCAGTGAAGCTTTCTTT.

The CDR3 region is CASRTGTGFLGELFF. CDR3 DNA sequence: TGTGCCAGCAGAACCGGGACAGGGTTTCTCGGGGAGCTGTTTTTT. V gene TRBV7-9 combines with J gene TRBJ2-2; 9 bases fit TRBD1. The CDR3 loop spans 15 amino acids. The trim removed 6 bases at V and 7 bases at J, leaving 9 bases unmatched. Germline-derived CDR1 and CDR2 are SEHNR and FQNEAQ (reference sequence).

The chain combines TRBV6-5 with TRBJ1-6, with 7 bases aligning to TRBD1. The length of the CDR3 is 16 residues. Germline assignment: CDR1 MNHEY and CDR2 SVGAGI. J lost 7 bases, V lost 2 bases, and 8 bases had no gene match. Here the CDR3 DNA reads TGTGCCAGCAGTTACATCAAGCAGGGGGTAAATTCACCCCTCCACTTT. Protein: CASSYIKQGVNSPLHF.

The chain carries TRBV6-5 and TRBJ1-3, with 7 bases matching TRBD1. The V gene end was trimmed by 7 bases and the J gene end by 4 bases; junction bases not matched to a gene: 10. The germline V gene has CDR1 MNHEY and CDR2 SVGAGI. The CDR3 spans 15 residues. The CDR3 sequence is CASTSPGTAGNTIYF. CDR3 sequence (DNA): TGTGCCAGCACCTCGCCGGGGACAGCCGGAAACACCATATATTTT.